This TCR beta chain was captured in a study of T-cell reconstitution after alpha-beta-depleted transplantation in children. In regard to this clonotype: Its antigen is as yet unknown.

Findings of the study overall: After transplant, at about two months, alpha-beta T cells were reportedly derived from several hundred expanded graft clones. Where some patients showed high TCRbeta diversity at day 60, it came from recipient T cells and thymic progenitors that had survived. T cells produced anew were the main source of T-cell counts and diversity one year after transplant.

This sample's TCRbeta library carried unique molecular identifier barcodes. TCRdb re-analysed the PCR reads in MiXCR, keeping a single row per CDR3 protein. The top ten hold around 2.2% of the sample, which has around 440,000 distinct CDR3 sequences, about 10% seen once. With 2 bases clipped from V and 7 bases from J, the junction kept 8 bases outside the gene matches. This CDR3 is 15 amino acids long. Germline CDR1 reads GTSNPN; CDR2 reads SVGIG (reference sequence). V is TRBV30 and J is TRBJ2-2, with 9 bases identical to TRBD2. The clonotype was recovered from a child aged 2-15 years with inherited bone marrow failure, due to receive a stem cell transplant. This sample comprised PBMCs, obtained before TCRalphabeta/CD19-depleted stem cell transplant. The CDR3 DNA reads TGTGCCTGGAGTTTAACTAGCGGGCCTCTCGGGGAGCTGTTTTTT. Translation: CAWSLTSGPLGELFF.